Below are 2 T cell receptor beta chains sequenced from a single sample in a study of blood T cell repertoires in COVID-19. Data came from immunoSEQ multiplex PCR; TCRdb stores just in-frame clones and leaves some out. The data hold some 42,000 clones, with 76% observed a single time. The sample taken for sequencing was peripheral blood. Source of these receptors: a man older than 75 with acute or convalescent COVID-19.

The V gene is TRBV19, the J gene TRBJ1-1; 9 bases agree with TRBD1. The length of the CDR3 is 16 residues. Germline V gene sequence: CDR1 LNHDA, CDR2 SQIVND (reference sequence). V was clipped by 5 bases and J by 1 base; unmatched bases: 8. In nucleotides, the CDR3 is TGTGCCAGTAGTGATACAGGGGGCCGCTCGAACACTGAAGCTTTCTTT. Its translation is CASSDTGGRSNTEAFF. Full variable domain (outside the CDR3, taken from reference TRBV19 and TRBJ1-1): DGGITQSPKYLFRKEGQNVTLSCEQNLNHDAMYWYRQDPGQGLRLIYYSQIVNDFQKGDIAEGYSVSREKKESFPLTVTSAQKNPTAFYLCASSDTGGRSNTEAFFGQGTRLTVV.

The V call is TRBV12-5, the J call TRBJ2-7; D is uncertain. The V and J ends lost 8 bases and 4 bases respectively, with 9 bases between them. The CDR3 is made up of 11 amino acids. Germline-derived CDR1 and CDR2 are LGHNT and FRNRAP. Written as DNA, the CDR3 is TGTGCTAGTTCGATCCGGTACGAGCAGTACTTC. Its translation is CASSIRYEQYF.